Sequencing of this T cell receptor (beta chain) was carried out in a study of CD8+CD57+ T cells in acquired aplastic anemia. Overall study: DNA from sorted CD4+ and CD8+ cells averaged about 3.2 ug.

CD8+CD57+ cell expansion, shown by flow cytometry, had occurred in the patients selected for sequencing. Genomic DNA was employed as the template in profiling TCR beta VDJ and CDR3. TCRdb re-called the reads through MiXCR, storing one row per CDR3 protein. The table includes approximately 190,000 distinct CDR3 sequences, 40% to 50% detected once. The specimen was sorted CD4+, CD8+, or CD8+CD57+ T cells (not recorded which) from PBMCs. The sequence came from a human donor with aplastic anemia.

CDR3 amino acids: CSALAGGPHEQFF. For the CDR3, the DNA is TGCAGCGCACTAGCGGGAGGGCCCCATGAGCAGTTCTTC. The chain is built from TRBV29-1 and TRBJ2-1; the match to TRBD2 covers 13 bases. V lost 7 bases, J lost 8 bases, and 5 bases stayed unmatched. The CDR3 is 13 residues long. Germline V lookup: CDR1 SQVTM, CDR2 ANQGSEA.